These T cell receptor beta chains were read from a single sample in a study of blood T cell repertoires in COVID-19. The data were produced by immunoSEQ multiplex PCR, yet TCRdb's version contains in-frame clones alone and is incomplete. The sample records roughly 180,000 clones, about 84% being singletons. The sequencing sample was made of PBMCs or T cells enriched from blood (not recorded which). The receptors here all came from a woman aged 25-40 years who had recovered from COVID-19. The CDR3 runs from the conserved cysteine through the conserved F or W. Each record gives: CDR3 DNA, CDR3 protein, D gene, clone size, V gene, J gene. A D gene is named only where the DNA matches it firmly. Expanded clones get a size class; other rows say once, few or many, or leave the size out.

DNA: TGTGCCAGCAGTTTTGGTTCAGGGGGAGGACAGCCCCAGCATTTT
CDR3: CASSFGSGGGQPQHF
D: TRBD1
size: -
V: TRBV28
J: TRBJ1-5

DNA: TGTGCCAGCAGCCCCCTAGAGACCCAGTACTTC
CDR3: CASSPLETQYF
D: -
size: -
V: TRBV11-2
J: TRBJ2-5

DNA: TGTGCCAGCAGAGTAGGGGGGGACGACCTCTATGGCTACACCTTC
CDR3: CASRVGGDDLYGYTF
D: -
size: -
V: TRBV6-5
J: TRBJ1-2

DNA: TGTGCCAGCAGTTACGCCTGGGGGGGCTGGGAGACCCAGTACTTC
CDR3: CASSYAWGGWETQYF
D: -
size: -
V: TRBV6-5
J: TRBJ2-5

DNA: TGTGCCAGCCACCCCGCTAGCGGGATCAGGGCGAACACCGGGGAGCTGTTTTTT
CDR3: CASHPASGIRANTGELFF
D: TRBD2
size: -
V: TRBV2
J: TRBJ2-2

DNA: TGTGCCAGCAGCAGGGGGGGCGGGTATGAAAAACTGTTTTTT
CDR3: CASSRGGGYEKLFF
D: -
size: -
V: TRBV3-1/TRBV3-2
J: TRBJ1-4

DNA: TGTGCCAGCAGCCCGACGTTTTGGGGGGGGGATGGCTACACCTTC
CDR3: CASSPTFWGGDGYTF
D: -
size: once
V: TRBV11-2
J: TRBJ1-2

DNA: TGCGCCAGCGGAGATTCCTCCTACGAGCAGTACTTC
CDR3: CASGDSSYEQYF
D: -
size: -
V: TRBV5-1
J: TRBJ2-7

DNA: TGTGCCAGTAGACAGGGACCCGTCAGGTCTGAAAAACTGTTTTTT
CDR3: CASRQGPVRSEKLFF
D: -
size: -
V: TRBV19
J: TRBJ1-4

DNA: TGTGCCAGCAGCGAAGGGACTAGCGGACCCTACGAGCAGTACTTC
CDR3: CASSEGTSGPYEQYF
D: TRBD2
size: -
V: TRBV7-8
J: TRBJ2-7

DNA: TGTGCCAGCAGCTCAACAGGGGGCCGCACCGGGGAGCTGTTTTTT
CDR3: CASSSTGGRTGELFF
D: TRBD1
size: few
V: TRBV11-2
J: TRBJ2-2

DNA: TGTGCCAGCAGCCCGGGACAGGGTTTTCTGAGCTCTGGAAACACCATATATTTT
CDR3: CASSPGQGFLSSGNTIYF
D: TRBD1
size: once
V: TRBV11-2
J: TRBJ1-3

DNA: TGTGCCACCAGTGAAGCACAGGGGAATCAGCCCCAGCATTTT
CDR3: CATSEAQGNQPQHF
D: TRBD1
size: -
V: TRBV24-1
J: TRBJ1-5

DNA: TGTGCCATCAGTGCCGGGGTGGCACAGAAAGCTTTCTTT
CDR3: CAISAGVAQKAFF
D: -
size: -
V: TRBV10-3
J: TRBJ1-1

DNA: TGTGCCATCAGGGGGGAGGGTGCGGACGAGCAGTACTTC
CDR3: CAIRGEGADEQYF
D: TRBD2
size: once
V: TRBV10-3
J: TRBJ2-7

DNA: TGTGCCAGCAGCGGATCCGGGACTAGCGGCTACAATGAGCAGTTCTTC
CDR3: CASSGSGTSGYNEQFF
D: TRBD2
size: once
V: TRBV9
J: TRBJ2-1

DNA: TGTGCCACCAGCAGAGATCGCGGGCAGATTAGAAACACCATATATTTT
CDR3: CATSRDRGQIRNTIYF
D: -
size: -
V: TRBV15
J: TRBJ1-3

DNA: TGTGCCAGCAACCTTAGCGGTCAGAACACCGGGGAGCTGTTTTTT
CDR3: CASNLSGQNTGELFF
D: -
size: once
V: TRBV6-6
J: TRBJ2-2

DNA: TGTGCCAGCAGCGTAGATCCAGAGGGGAGGGACACTGAAGCTTTCTTT
CDR3: CASSVDPEGRDTEAFF
D: -
size: -
V: TRBV9
J: TRBJ1-1

DNA: TGTGCCAGCAGTTTATACCCGGCGGAGGGCTACACCTTC
CDR3: CASSLYPAEGYTF
D: -
size: -
V: TRBV28
J: TRBJ1-2

DNA: TGTGCCACCAGTGATACTGACAGCCTAACGGGCTACGAGCAGTACTTC
CDR3: CATSDTDSLTGYEQYF
D: -
size: -
V: TRBV24-1
J: TRBJ2-7

DNA: TGTGCCAGTAGTATAGGCGAGCGGGGAAGCTCCTACGAGCAGTACTTC
CDR3: CASSIGERGSSYEQYF
D: TRBD2
size: -
V: TRBV19
J: TRBJ2-7

DNA: TGTGCCAGTAGCCAGCCGACTAGCGGGAGCTATGAGCAGTTCTTC
CDR3: CASSQPTSGSYEQFF
D: TRBD2
size: -
V: TRBV19
J: TRBJ2-1

DNA: TGTGCCAGCAGCCAACAGGGTACGCAGTATTTT
CDR3: CASSQQGTQYF
D: -
size: -
V: TRBV12-3/TRBV12-4
J: TRBJ2-3

DNA: TGTGCCAGTCTTAGATATCCGAACACTGAAGCTTTCTTT
CDR3: CASLRYPNTEAFF
D: -
size: -
V: TRBV2
J: TRBJ1-1

DNA: TGTGCCAGCAGCTTGGAACAGTTCTCCTACGAGCAGTACTTC
CDR3: CASSLEQFSYEQYF
D: -
size: -
V: TRBV5-5
J: TRBJ2-7

DNA: TGTGCCAGCAGCCCTGGGACTAGCGGGAGCAATGAGCAGTTCTTC
CDR3: CASSPGTSGSNEQFF
D: TRBD2
size: -
V: TRBV7-9
J: TRBJ2-1

DNA: TGTGCCAGCAGCCACTACAGGGGGCAGGTCCACGAAAAACTGTTTTTT
CDR3: CASSHYRGQVHEKLFF
D: TRBD1
size: -
V: TRBV3-1/TRBV3-2
J: TRBJ1-4

DNA: TGCAGCGCCTCGGGACTAGCGGGTGACAATGAGCAGTTCTTC
CDR3: CSASGLAGDNEQFF
D: TRBD2
size: few
V: TRBV29-1
J: TRBJ2-1

DNA: TGTGCCAGCAGTGGAGCGACAGGAAGTAATTCACCCCTCCACTTT
CDR3: CASSGATGSNSPLHF
D: -
size: few
V: TRBV2
J: TRBJ1-6

DNA: TGTGCCAGCAGTGAAGTGGCTAGCGGGAGGAATGAGCAGTTCTTC
CDR3: CASSEVASGRNEQFF
D: TRBD2
size: -
V: TRBV6-1
J: TRBJ2-1

DNA: TGTGCCAGCAGGGGGGGACAGGGGGCGTGGAGGAATGAAAAACTGTTTTTT
CDR3: CASRGGQGAWRNEKLFF
D: TRBD1
size: -
V: TRBV28
J: TRBJ1-4

DNA: TGTGCCTGGAGCGAGTACAGGTACAACACTGAAGCTTTCTTT
CDR3: CAWSEYRYNTEAFF
D: -
size: -
V: TRBV30
J: TRBJ1-1

DNA: TGTGCCACCAGTGGGCCAGGGGATGAGACCCAGTACTTC
CDR3: CATSGPGDETQYF
D: -
size: -
V: TRBV24-1
J: TRBJ2-5

DNA: TGCAGCGCTATGGACAGCTTAGCCTACGAGCAGTACTTC
CDR3: CSAMDSLAYEQYF
D: -
size: -
V: TRBV29-1
J: TRBJ2-7

DNA: TGTGCCAGCAGCCATAGCGGGGCCGGGAGCTCCTACGAGCAGTACTTC
CDR3: CASSHSGAGSSYEQYF
D: TRBD2
size: -
V: TRBV7-8
J: TRBJ2-7

DNA: TGCGCCAGCAGCCCGACTAGCGGGGGGGACAATGAGCAGTTCTTC
CDR3: CASSPTSGGDNEQFF
D: TRBD2
size: -
V: TRBV4-1
J: TRBJ2-1

DNA: TGCAGCGTATCTAGCGGGAGCTCGGATACGCAGTATTTT
CDR3: CSVSSGSSDTQYF
D: TRBD2
size: -
V: TRBV29-1
J: TRBJ2-3

DNA: TGTGCCAGCAGCCCCCGACTAGCGGGAGGGCCCCAGTACTTC
CDR3: CASSPRLAGGPQYF
D: TRBD2
size: -
V: TRBV7-9
J: TRBJ2-5

DNA: TGTGCCAGCAGCTCCATAGCGATTAGCTCCTACAATGAGCAGTTCTTC
CDR3: CASSSIAISSYNEQFF
D: -
size: -
V: TRBV5-8
J: TRBJ2-1

DNA: TGTGCCAGCAGCCAATCAACAGGGGTGACCTTTCTTGATACGCAGTATTTT
CDR3: CASSQSTGVTFLDTQYF
D: TRBD1
size: -
V: TRBV14
J: TRBJ2-3

DNA: TGTGCCAGCAGCTATACATTGGCCGGGGCCAACGTCCTGACTTTC
CDR3: CASSYTLAGANVLTF
D: -
size: -
V: TRBV11-2
J: TRBJ2-6

DNA: TGTGCCAGCAGCTTTTCCTTCAGGGAAGGGGCCGGGGAGCTGTTTTTT
CDR3: CASSFSFREGAGELFF
D: -
size: -
V: TRBV11-2
J: TRBJ2-2

DNA: TGTGCCAGCGCGGGGCACTCTGGGGCCAACGTCCTGACTTTC
CDR3: CASAGHSGANVLTF
D: -
size: once
V: TRBV9
J: TRBJ2-6